The clone carrying this T cell receptor beta chain has a handful of counts. Antigen specificity is unknown. A minimum of 5.5 micrograms of total RNA was extracted per sample. V gave up 2 bases and J gave up 14 bases; unmatched junction bases: 20. The CDR3 runs 17 residues. The germline V gene encodes CDR1 MNHEY and CDR2 SMNVEV (reference sequence). Sample-barcoded 5' priming and a J-beta primer mix drove a second PCR of roughly 6 to 12 cycles. Using its own MiXCR run on the 5' RACE reads, TCRdb lists one record per CDR3 protein. Of 700,000 to 900,000 distinct CDR3 sequences in the sample, approximately 55% were seen once. The sample comes from a study of blood T cells in healthy people across ages. Whole-study findings and limits: The unknown donor CMV status may have confounded expanded clonotype changes.

The chain carries TRBV27 and TRBJ2-3; 9 positions match TRBD2. The source material was blood. The receptor was derived from a man older than 75 in good health. The CDR3 DNA is TGTGCCAGCAGTTTAATCCCTAGCGGGACTCAGCACAGAGACGCGTATTTT. Translated: CASSLIPSGTQHRDAYF.